This note documents a single TCR beta chain sequence. Its specificity is unknown. The data derive from a study of cytomegalovirus exposure and HLA in healthy donors. The primer mix had 60 Vbeta and 13 Jbeta primers. TCRdb's table, derived via immunoSEQ multiplex PCR, lists solely in-frame clones and lacks some. The sample includes 270,000 or so clones, 80% to 90% of them seen just once. V trimming: 9 bases; J trimming: 9 bases; junction bases outside the gene matches: 8. Germline CDR1 and CDR2: SNHLY and FYNNEI. The CDR3 totals 14 residues. Study-wide points: Testing in vitro showed a few CMV-associated chains specific for CMV antigens.

This receptor was taken from a man aged 35-49 years in good health and CMV-seropositive. Sample: PBMCs. The V call is TRBV2, the J call TRBJ2-1; 13 nucleotides agree with TRBD2. The CDR3 region is CASTSGRARGEQFF. The CDR3 DNA sequence: TGTGCCAGTACTAGCGGGAGGGCGAGGGGTGAGCAGTTCTTC.